A selection of T cell receptor beta chains follows, all from one sample in a study of CD8+ T cells in alopecia areata. Method: immunoSEQ multiplex PCR; TCRdb's copy keeps in-frame clones and lacks some. The profile shows roughly 200,000 clones, about 60% of them singletons. Sequencing used CD8+ T cells sorted from blood, obtained at week 24, from a patient treated with tofacitinib. The receptors were gathered from a human donor with alopecia areata. CDR3s include the opening cysteine and the closing phenylalanine or tryptophan. The order of the fields is J gene, D gene, V gene, clone size, CDR3 DNA, CDR3 protein. A D gene is named only where the DNA matches it firmly. Only some rows state a clone size, as once, few, many or a class for expanded clones.

J: TRBJ2-5
D: TRBD2
V: TRBV13
size: .
DNA: TGTGCCAGCAGCTCGGGACTAGCGGGGGGGGAGACCCAGTACTTC
CDR3: CASSSGLAGGETQYF

J: TRBJ2-6
D: .
V: TRBV5-1
size: .
DNA: TGCGCCAGCAGCTCGTCCGGCGGGGCTGGGGCCAACGTCCTGACTTTC
CDR3: CASSSSGGAGANVLTF

J: TRBJ2-1
D: .
V: TRBV7-3
size: .
DNA: TGTGCCAGCAGCCCCACCGGGGGACCCTCGAGGGAGCAGTTCTTC
CDR3: CASSPTGGPSREQFF

J: TRBJ1-6
D: .
V: TRBV4-1
size: .
DNA: TGCGCCAGCAGCCAAGATATTAGGGCAAGCTCACCCCTCCACTTT
CDR3: CASSQDIRASSPLHF

J: TRBJ2-4
D: .
V: TRBV27
size: .
DNA: TGTGCCAGCAGTTTATCGGGGGGGGCGCGGACCATTCAGTACTTC
CDR3: CASSLSGGARTIQYF

J: TRBJ2-5
D: .
V: TRBV15
size: few
DNA: TGTGCCACCAGCAGAGTGCTAGCCCCGGAGACCCAGTACTTC
CDR3: CATSRVLAPETQYF

J: TRBJ1-1
D: .
V: TRBV19
size: once
DNA: TGTGCCAGTATTCCCGAGCCGAACACTGAAGCTTTCTTT
CDR3: CASIPEPNTEAFF

J: TRBJ1-1
D: TRBD1
V: TRBV5-4
size: .
DNA: TGTGCCAGCAGCTTACGCAGGGGGGACACTGAAGCTTTCTTT
CDR3: CASSLRRGDTEAFF

J: TRBJ2-6
D: .
V: TRBV29-1
size: .
DNA: TGCAGCGTTGAAACCGGACAGACCTCTGGGGCCAACGTCCTGACTTTC
CDR3: CSVETGQTSGANVLTF

J: TRBJ2-2
D: .
V: TRBV2
size: .
DNA: TGTGCCAGCAGGGCCGGGGTAACCGGGGAGCTGTTTTTT
CDR3: CASRAGVTGELFF

J: TRBJ1-1
D: .
V: TRBV11-3
size: few
DNA: TGTGCCAGCGGATATGGGGCCACTGAAGCTTTCTTT
CDR3: CASGYGATEAFF

J: TRBJ1-2
D: .
V: TRBV27
size: .
DNA: TGTGCCAGTAGGGAATTAGCTAACTATGGCTACACCTTC
CDR3: CASRELANYGYTF

J: TRBJ2-5
D: .
V: TRBV14
size: few
DNA: TGTGCCAGCAGCCAAGCGCCCGGCGGGCAAGAGACCCAGTACTTC
CDR3: CASSQAPGGQETQYF

J: TRBJ2-1
D: TRBD2
V: TRBV7-7
size: .
DNA: TGTGCCCTAGGGGCGGGGGTTGCCAATGAGCAGTTCTTC
CDR3: CALGAGVANEQFF

J: TRBJ2-7
D: TRBD2
V: TRBV29-1
size: few
DNA: TGCAGCGTTGAGAGTGGGGGGGTATCCTACGAGCAGTACTTC
CDR3: CSVESGGVSYEQYF

J: TRBJ2-1
D: .
V: TRBV7-9
size: .
DNA: TGTGCCAGCAGCGTCTCGTCGGTCGTGGTCAATGAGCAGTTCTTC
CDR3: CASSVSSVVVNEQFF

J: TRBJ2-2
D: .
V: TRBV2
size: .
DNA: TGTGCCAGCAGTGATTTTGGCGCCGGGGAGCTGTTTTTT
CDR3: CASSDFGAGELFF

J: TRBJ2-3
D: TRBD2
V: TRBV5-1
size: once
DNA: TGCGCCAGCAGCGAAGAGCGGGGGGGCGGCACAGATACGCAGTATTTT
CDR3: CASSEERGGGTDTQYF

J: TRBJ2-1
D: .
V: TRBV29-1
size: .
DNA: TGCAGCGTTCCCGGGACTCATTCCCCCGGTACGTACAATGAGCAGTTCTTC
CDR3: CSVPGTHSPGTYNEQFF

J: TRBJ2-7
D: TRBD1
V: TRBV6-5
size: .
DNA: TGTGCCAGCATTGGGACAGGGGGCTACGAGCAGTACTTC
CDR3: CASIGTGGYEQYF

J: TRBJ2-1
D: .
V: TRBV7-9
size: .
DNA: TGTGCCAGCAGCTTGGCTACAGATTACAATGAGCAGTTCTTC
CDR3: CASSLATDYNEQFF

J: TRBJ2-7
D: TRBD1
V: TRBV27
size: few
DNA: TGTGCCAGCAGTTTCAGGACAGGGGGTTTTGACGAGCAGTACTTC
CDR3: CASSFRTGGFDEQYF